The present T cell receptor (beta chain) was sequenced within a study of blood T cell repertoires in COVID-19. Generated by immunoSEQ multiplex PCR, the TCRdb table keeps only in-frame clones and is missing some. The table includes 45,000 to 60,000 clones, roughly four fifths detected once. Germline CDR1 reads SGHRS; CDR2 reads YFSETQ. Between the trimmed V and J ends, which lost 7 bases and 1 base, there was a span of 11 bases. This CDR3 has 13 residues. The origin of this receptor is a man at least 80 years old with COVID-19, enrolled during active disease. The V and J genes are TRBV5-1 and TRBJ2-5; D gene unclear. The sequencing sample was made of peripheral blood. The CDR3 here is CASSRGTQETQYF. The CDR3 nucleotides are TGCGCCAGCTCCCGAGGCACCCAAGAGACCCAGTACTTC. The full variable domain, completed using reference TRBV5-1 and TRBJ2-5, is KAGVTQTPRYLIKTRGQQVTLSCSPISGHRSVSWYQQTPGQGLQFLFEYFSETQRNKGNFPGRFSGRQFSNSRSEMNVSTLELGDSALYLCASSRGTQETQYFGPGTRLLVL.